The following is a T cell receptor beta chain sequence with its context. The data derive from a study of shared T cell receptors in the human thymus. The V segment lost 8 bases and the J segment 5 bases; nucleotides outside the gene matches: 10. Looked up from germline, CDR1 is LNHNV and CDR2 is YYDKDF (reference sequence). CDR3 length equals 15 residues. The table came from immunoSEQ multiplex PCR; TCRdb's copy has only in-frame clones and leaves some out. The sample yields 650,000 to 950,000 clones, 75% to 90% seen once. This same sample was also taken into another study, of human thymus T cells.

The receptor was derived from a girl less than two years old with a congenital heart defect. This chain uses TRBV15 with TRBJ2-5; 11 bases are shared with TRBD2. Sequencing input: thymocytes. CDR3 residues: CATGPTSGGGETQYF. The CDR3 nucleotides read TGTGCCACCGGGCCAACTAGCGGGGGAGGGGAGACCCAGTACTTC.